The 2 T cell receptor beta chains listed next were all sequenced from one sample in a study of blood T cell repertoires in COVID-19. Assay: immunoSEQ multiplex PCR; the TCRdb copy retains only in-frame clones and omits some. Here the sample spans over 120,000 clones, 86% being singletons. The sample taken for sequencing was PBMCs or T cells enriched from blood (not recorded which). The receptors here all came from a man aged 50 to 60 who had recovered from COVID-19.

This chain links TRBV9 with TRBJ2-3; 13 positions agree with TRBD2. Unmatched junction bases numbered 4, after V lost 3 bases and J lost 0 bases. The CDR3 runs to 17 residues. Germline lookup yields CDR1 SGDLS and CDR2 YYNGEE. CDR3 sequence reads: CASSAGTSGVSTDTQYF. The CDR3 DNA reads TGTGCCAGCAGCGCTGGGACTAGCGGGGTTAGCACAGATACGCAGTATTTT.

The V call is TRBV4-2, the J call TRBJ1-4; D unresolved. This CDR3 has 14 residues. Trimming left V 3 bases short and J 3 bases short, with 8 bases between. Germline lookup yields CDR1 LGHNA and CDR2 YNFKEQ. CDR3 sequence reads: CASSQPPANEKLFF. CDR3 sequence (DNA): TGTGCCAGCAGCCAGCCACCGGCTAATGAAAAACTGTTTTTT.